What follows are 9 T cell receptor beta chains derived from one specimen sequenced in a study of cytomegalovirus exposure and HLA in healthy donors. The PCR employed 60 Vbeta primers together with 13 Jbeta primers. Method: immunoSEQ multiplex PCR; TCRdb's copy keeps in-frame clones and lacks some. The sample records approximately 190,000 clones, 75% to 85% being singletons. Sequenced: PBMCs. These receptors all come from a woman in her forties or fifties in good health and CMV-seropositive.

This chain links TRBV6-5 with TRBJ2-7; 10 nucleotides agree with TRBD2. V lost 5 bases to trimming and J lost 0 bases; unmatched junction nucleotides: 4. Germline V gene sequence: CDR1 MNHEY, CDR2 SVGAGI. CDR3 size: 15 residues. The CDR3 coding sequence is TGTGCCAGCAGTCCACTAGCGGGAATCTCCTACGAGCAGTACTTC. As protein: CASSPLAGISYEQYF.

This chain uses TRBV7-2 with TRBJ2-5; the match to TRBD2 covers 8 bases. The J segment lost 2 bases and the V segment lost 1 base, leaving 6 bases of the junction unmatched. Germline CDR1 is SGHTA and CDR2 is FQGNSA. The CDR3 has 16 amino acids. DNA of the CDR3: TGTGCCAGCAGCTTAGGGGGAGTAGCGGGGCAAGAGACCCAGTACTTC. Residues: CASSLGGVAGQETQYF.

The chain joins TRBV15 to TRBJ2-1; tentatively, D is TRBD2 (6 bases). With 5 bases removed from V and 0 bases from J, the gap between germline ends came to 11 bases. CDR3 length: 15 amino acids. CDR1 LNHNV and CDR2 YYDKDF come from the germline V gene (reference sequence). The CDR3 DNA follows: TGTGCCACCAGCCGCGGGGTTAGCTCCTACAATGAGCAGTTCTTC. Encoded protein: CATSRGVSSYNEQFF. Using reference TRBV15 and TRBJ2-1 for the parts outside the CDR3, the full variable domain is DAMVIQNPRYQVTQFGKPVTLSCSQTLNHNVMYWYQQKSSQAPKLLFHYYDKDFNNEADTPDNFQSRRPNTSFCFLDIRSPGLGDTAMYLCATSRGVSSYNEQFFGPGTRLTVL.

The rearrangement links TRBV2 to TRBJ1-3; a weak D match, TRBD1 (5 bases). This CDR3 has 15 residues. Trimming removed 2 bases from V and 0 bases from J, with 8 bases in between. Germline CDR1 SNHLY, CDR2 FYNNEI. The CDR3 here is CASSERQISGNTIYF. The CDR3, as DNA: TGTGCCAGCAGTGAACGACAGATCTCTGGAAACACCATATATTTT.

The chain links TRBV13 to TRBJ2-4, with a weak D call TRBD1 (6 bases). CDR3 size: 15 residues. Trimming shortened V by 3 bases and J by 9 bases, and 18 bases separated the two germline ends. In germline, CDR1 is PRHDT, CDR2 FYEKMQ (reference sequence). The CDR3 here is CASSLEQGPRSIQYF. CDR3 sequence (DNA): TGTGCCAGCAGCTTGGAACAGGGACCAAGGAGCATTCAGTACTTC.

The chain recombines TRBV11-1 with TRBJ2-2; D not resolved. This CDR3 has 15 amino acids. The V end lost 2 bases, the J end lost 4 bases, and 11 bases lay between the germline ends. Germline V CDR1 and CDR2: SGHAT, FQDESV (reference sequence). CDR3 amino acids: CASSLSPGVTGELFF. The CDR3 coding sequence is TGTGCCAGCAGCTTATCTCCGGGTGTCACCGGGGAGCTGTTTTTT.

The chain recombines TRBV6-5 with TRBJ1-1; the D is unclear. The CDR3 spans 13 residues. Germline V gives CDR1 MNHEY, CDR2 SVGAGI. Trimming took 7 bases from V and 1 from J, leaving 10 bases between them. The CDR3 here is CASTRGENTEAFF. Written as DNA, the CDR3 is TGTGCCAGCACCCGGGGTGAGAACACTGAAGCTTTCTTT.

CDR3 amino acids: CASSVLGLAGNEQFF. CDR3 bases: TGTGCCAGCAGCGTATTGGGACTAGCGGGAAATGAGCAGTTCTTC. The chain uses TRBV9 and TRBJ2-1; 13 positions agree with TRBD2. J was trimmed by 7 bases and V by 1 base; bases with no gene match: 2. The germline CDR1 and CDR2 sequences are SGDLS and YYNGEE. CDR3 length equals 15 residues.

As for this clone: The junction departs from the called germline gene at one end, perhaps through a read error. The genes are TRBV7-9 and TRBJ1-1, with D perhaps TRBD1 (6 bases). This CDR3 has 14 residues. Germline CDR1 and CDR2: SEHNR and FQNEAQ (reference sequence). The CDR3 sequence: CSSSLGYRATEAFF. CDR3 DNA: TGTTCCAGCAGCTTAGGCTACAGGGCCACTGAAGCTTTCTTT.